This T cell receptor beta chain was captured in a study of PD-1 blockade in classical Hodgkin lymphoma. With regard to this clone: Its antigen is undetermined.

TCRdb's table, derived via immunoSEQ multiplex PCR, lists solely in-frame clones and lacks some. The repertoire has about 19,000 clones, around 76% of them found once; the top ten carry 20% to 25%. Documented time point: cycle 4 day 1 (C4D1), after 5 to 7 weeks of nivolumab. Exposure to brentuximab vedotin varied, and each patient had relapsed following autologous stem cell transplantation. Broader study findings: Prior therapy or disease activity may underlie the repertoire differences, whose causes remain undefined. It was CD4+ TCR diversity, not CD8+, that rose significantly by C4D1.

Sample: peripheral blood mononuclear cells (PBMCs), taken before the fourth cycle of nivolumab. The source of this sequence is a human donor with classical Hodgkin lymphoma.

CDR3 protein: CASSYDRGSYNEQFF. CDR3 in DNA: TGTGCCAGCAGCTACGACAGGGGTTCCTACAATGAGCAGTTCTTC. The V call is TRBV7-2, the J call TRBJ2-1; TRBD1 agrees at 8 bases. CDR1 SGHTA and CDR2 FQGNSA come from the germline V gene. CDR3 length: 15 amino acids. V shed 4 bases, J shed 1 base, and the junction held 3 bases outside the gene matches.